The rows below give T cell receptor beta chains drawn from one sample of a study of blood T cell repertoires in COVID-19. Some clones are missing from TCRdb's copy, which holds only in-frame ones; the method was immunoSEQ multiplex PCR. The data show around 140,000 clones, around 89% seen once. The specimen sequenced was peripheral blood. The origin of the receptors is a man in his 60s with active or convalescent COVID-19. Both conserved end residues are part of each CDR3. D genes are given only for firm matches. Some rows have no size entry. The others give once, few or many, or a class for an expanded clone.

D gene,J gene,V gene,clone size,CDR3 protein,CDR3 DNA
TRBD1,TRBJ2-7,TRBV6-5,NA,CASRPGQAYEQYF,TGTGCCAGCAGACCGGGACAGGCCTACGAGCAGTACTTC
NA,TRBJ1-3,TRBV4-2,once,CASSHPTGLQSGNTIYF,TGTGCCAGCAGCCACCCGACAGGCTTACAATCTGGAAACACCATATATTTT
TRBD2,TRBJ2-2,TRBV27,NA,CASGEGYTGELFF,TGTGCCAGCGGGGAGGGATACACCGGGGAGCTGTTTTTT
TRBD1,TRBJ2-7,TRBV7-7,NA,CASSPAPGQGYEQYF,TGTGCCAGCAGCCCAGCCCCGGGACAGGGCTACGAGCAGTACTTC
NA,TRBJ2-5,TRBV1,NA,CTSPRGLAGQETQYF,TGCACCAGCCCCCGGGGACTAGCGGGACAAGAGACCCAGTACTTC
NA,TRBJ2-7,TRBV6-2/TRBV6-3,NA,CASSSLGGENEQYF,TGTGCCAGCAGCTCTTTAGGGGGAGAGAACGAGCAGTACTTC
NA,TRBJ1-3,TRBV28,few,CASSPGVGNTIYF,TGTGCCAGCAGTCCCGGGGTCGGAAACACCATATATTTT
NA,TRBJ1-5,TRBV2,NA,CASSGINQPQHF,TGTGCCAGCAGTGGTATCAATCAGCCCCAGCATTTT
NA,TRBJ1-1,TRBV28,NA,CASSIFRVNTEAFF,TGTGCCAGCAGCATTTTCAGGGTGAACACTGAAGCTTTCTTT
NA,TRBJ1-5,TRBV18,NA,CASSPGAGQPQHF,TGTGCCAGCTCACCAGGGGCCGGGCAGCCCCAGCATTTT
NA,TRBJ2-5,TRBV3-1/TRBV3-2,NA,CASSQGATPETQYF,TGTGCCAGCAGCCAAGGAGCAACCCCAGAGACCCAGTACTTC
NA,TRBJ1-6,TRBV3-1/TRBV3-2,once,CASSQEHRVWSPLHF,TGTGCCAGCAGCCAAGAGCACAGGGTATGGTCACCCCTCCACTTT
NA,TRBJ2-1,TRBV5-4,NA,CASRPGDRGEQFF,TGTGCCAGCCGGCCGGGCGACCGGGGTGAGCAGTTCTTC
TRBD2,TRBJ2-2,TRBV12-3/TRBV12-4,NA,CASTWGGTGELFF,TGTGCCAGCACGTGGGGGGGAACCGGGGAGCTGTTTTTT
TRBD1,TRBJ1-4,TRBV11-2,NA,CASSFKGAHEKLFF,TGTGCCAGCAGCTTTAAGGGGGCTCATGAAAAACTGTTTTTT
NA,TRBJ1-5,TRBV6-5,NA,CASSYSSNSNQPQHF,TGTGCCAGCAGTTACTCCAGTAATAGCAATCAGCCCCAGCATTTT
TRBD1,TRBJ2-7,TRBV3-1/TRBV3-2,NA,CASSRQGIYEQYF,TGTGCCAGCAGTCGACAGGGAATCTACGAGCAGTACTTC
NA,TRBJ2-2,TRBV5-4,NA,CASSAGDRDTGELFF,TGTGCCAGCAGCGCTGGAGACAGAGACACCGGGGAGCTGTTTTTT
TRBD2,TRBJ2-5,TRBV6-5,NA,CASTSGLAAPVAQYF,TGTGCCAGCACTTCGGGACTAGCGGCCCCCGTGGCCCAGTACTTC
TRBD1,TRBJ2-1,TRBV7-9,NA,CASSWGYRGRSNEQFF,TGTGCCAGCAGCTGGGGATACAGGGGGCGAAGCAATGAGCAGTTCTTC
NA,TRBJ1-2,TRBV28,NA,CASSLYSAGRNGYTF,TGTGCCAGCAGTTTATACTCGGCAGGGAGGAATGGCTACACCTTC
NA,TRBJ1-1,TRBV10-1,NA,CASTQPWDTNYRITEAFF,TGCGCCAGCACTCAACCCTGGGACACAAACTATAGAATCACTGAAGCTTTCTTT
NA,TRBJ1-2,TRBV5-8,NA,CASSFPGTHGYTF,TGTGCCAGCAGCTTTCCAGGGACACATGGCTACACCTTC
TRBD2,TRBJ2-3,TRBV4-2,NA,CASSQASGRGDTQYF,TGTGCCAGCAGCCAAGCGAGCGGGAGAGGAGATACGCAGTATTTT
NA,TRBJ1-1,TRBV21-1,NA,CASSKGGLNTEAFF,TGTGCCAGCAGCAAAGGGGGCCTGAACACTGAAGCTTTCTTT
TRBD1,TRBJ1-4,TRBV12-3/TRBV12-4,NA,CASSLETAGTAVF,TGTGCCAGCAGTTTAGAAACCGCTGGGACAGCTGTTTTT
NA,TRBJ1-6,TRBV3-1/TRBV3-2,NA,CTSSQDWGGRPLHF,TGTACCAGCAGCCAAGATTGGGGCGGACGACCCCTCCACTTT
TRBD2,TRBJ2-7,TRBV30,NA,CAFGGSSYEQYF,TGTGCCTTCGGCGGGAGCTCCTACGAGCAGTACTTC
TRBD2,TRBJ2-7,TRBV2,NA,CASRRAGGPGEQYF,TGTGCCAGCAGACGCGCGGGGGGGCCGGGAGAGCAGTACTTC
NA,TRBJ2-3,TRBV12-3/TRBV12-4,NA,CASSNSRDTQYF,TGTGCCAGCAGTAACAGCAGGGATACGCAGTATTTT
TRBD1,TRBJ1-4,TRBV27,NA,CASSPGDRVNEKLFF,TGTGCCAGCAGTCCAGGGGACAGGGTAAATGAAAAACTGTTTTTT
TRBD2,TRBJ2-3,TRBV2,NA,CASKEGGGAADTQYF,TGTGCCAGCAAAGAGGGCGGGGGGGCGGCAGATACGCAGTATTTT
NA,TRBJ1-5,TRBV2,NA,CASSGSGLQPQHF,TGTGCCAGCAGTGGCTCGGGTTTGCAGCCCCAGCATTTT
TRBD2,TRBJ2-5,TRBV4-1,NA,CASSQSGGARGQETQYF,TGCGCCAGCAGCCAAAGCGGGGGGGCTCGAGGTCAAGAGACCCAGTACTTC
NA,TRBJ2-1,TRBV4-2,NA,CASSQDLVAGGNEQFF,TGTGCCAGCAGCCAAGATCTAGTGGCAGGAGGGAATGAGCAGTTCTTC
TRBD1,TRBJ1-6,TRBV5-6,NA,CASSYRDRADSPLHF,TGTGCCAGCAGCTACCGGGACAGGGCCGATTCACCCCTCCACTTT
TRBD1,TRBJ1-1,TRBV6-5,NA,CASRPRQGFTEAFF,TGTGCCAGCAGACCTAGACAGGGCTTCACTGAAGCTTTCTTT
NA,TRBJ2-7,TRBV20-1,NA,CSARQWSEQYF,TGCAGTGCTAGACAGTGGAGCGAGCAGTACTTC
NA,TRBJ2-7,TRBV28,NA,CASLDGSSYEQYF,TGTGCCAGCCTAGACGGGAGCTCCTACGAGCAGTACTTC
TRBD1,TRBJ1-2,TRBV5-1,NA,CASSRDRAEFNYGYTF,TGCGCCAGCAGTAGGGACAGGGCAGAATTTAACTATGGCTACACCTTC
TRBD2,TRBJ2-1,TRBV30,NA,CAWSVGSGSSYNEQFF,TGTGCCTGGAGTGTTGGTAGCGGGAGCTCCTACAATGAGCAGTTCTTC
TRBD1,TRBJ1-1,TRBV30,NA,CAWRDTGAAFF,TGTGCCTGGAGAGATACAGGGGCGGCTTTCTTT
TRBD2,TRBJ2-1,TRBV19,NA,CASSTPREGINNEQFF,TGTGCCAGTAGTACTCCGCGGGAGGGAATTAACAATGAGCAGTTCTTC
NA,TRBJ1-4,TRBV6-5,NA,CASSYRQGEKLFF,TGTGCCAGCAGTTACCGGCAGGGCGAAAAACTGTTTTTT
TRBD1,TRBJ1-4,TRBV4-2,once,CASSPGQLLSSGNEKLFF,TGTGCCAGCAGCCCGGGACAGCTCCTAAGTTCGGGTAATGAAAAACTGTTTTTT
NA,TRBJ1-5,TRBV19,NA,CASSILFRERNQPQHF,TGTGCCAGTAGTATTTTGTTTAGGGAGAGGAATCAGCCCCAGCATTTT
TRBD2,TRBJ2-1,TRBV28,NA,CASSQLGLALYNEQFF,TGTGCCAGCAGTCAACTGGGACTAGCTCTCTACAATGAGCAGTTCTTC
TRBD2,TRBJ2-7,TRBV7-8,NA,CASSGGLWTEQYF,TGTGCCAGCAGCGGGGGACTATGGACCGAGCAGTACTTC
TRBD2,TRBJ2-7,TRBV7-2,NA,CASSLAHHGGAYEQYF,TGTGCCAGCAGCTTAGCGCACCACGGGGGGGCCTACGAGCAGTACTTC
NA,TRBJ1-3,TRBV9,NA,CASSVAGLGNTIYF,TGTGCCAGCAGCGTAGCAGGCCTGGGAAACACCATATATTTT